Given below is one T cell receptor (beta chain) in context. This specimen comes from a study of identical twins. The CDR3 runs to 19 residues. Looked up from germline, CDR1 is SGHRS and CDR2 is YFSETQ. J was trimmed by 5 bases and V by 4 bases; bases with no gene match: 19. A single record per CDR3 protein comes from TCRdb applying MiXCR to the 5' RACE reads. Among hundreds of thousands of distinct CDR3 sequences listed, 20% to 25% were seen once. These data are also associated with another study on T cells expressing NK-cell markers. From that study: In the group of eight sequenced donors, seven were HCMV-seropositive and one was seronegative. A few donors' CD3+CD56-NKG2C+ cells were dominated by the same clonotypes.

V and J are TRBV5-1 and TRBJ2-5; 11 positions agree with TRBD2. The clonotype comes from a woman in her late teens or twenties in good health. Sequenced: PBMCs. The chain's CDR3 is CASSSGATSGVLRGETQYF. The DNA for the CDR3 is TGCGCCAGCAGCAGCGGGGCGACTAGCGGGGTCCTCAGGGGGGAGACCCAGTACTTC.